One sample yielded the 6 T cell receptor beta chains listed below, sequenced in a study of identical twins. TCRdb passed the 5' RACE reads through MiXCR, listing each CDR3 protein once. The table lists approximately 690,000 distinct CDR3 sequences, roughly 6% of them singletons. Material: naive T cells sorted from blood. The receptors originated from a man aged 18 to 35 in good health.

On this clonotype itself: This could be a read error, since a much larger clone is one nucleotide away. CDR3 DNA: TGCAGCGTTGCCTCGGGTAGGGACGCGACCCAGTACTTC. The encoded protein is CSVASGRDATQYF. The chain joins TRBV29-1 to TRBJ2-5; either TRBD1 or TRBD2 may fit D (5 bases each). Trimming removed 4 bases from V and 7 bases from J, with 16 bases in between. The CDR3 runs 13 residues. CDR1 is SQVTM, CDR2 ANQGSEA, per germline.

This clonotype has a count of ten or more. The rearrangement uses TRBV29-1 and TRBJ2-1; tentative D call: TRBD2 (5 bases). Germline V lookup: CDR1 SQVTM, CDR2 ANQGSEA. Trimming took off 1 base at V and 0 bases at J, with 10 bases between the two ends. This CDR3 region has 15 residues. The CDR3 loop reads CSVEGRPGSYNEQFF. CDR3 nucleotides: TGCAGCGTTGAAGGGAGGCCCGGCTCCTACAATGAGCAGTTCTTC.

The table lists this clonotype with many counts. The rearrangement uses TRBV27 and TRBJ2-2, with TRBD2 matching 7 bases. The germline V gene has CDR1 MNHEY and CDR2 SMNVEV (reference sequence). This CDR3 has 16 amino acids. The V segment lost 7 bases and the J segment 1 base; nucleotides outside the gene matches: 9. The CDR3 sequence: CASNREDGQNTGELFF. The CDR3 DNA reads TGTGCCAGCAATCGGGAGGACGGGCAGAACACCGGGGAGCTGTTTTTT.

This sequence joins TRBV28 and TRBJ2-7; 8 nucleotides agree with TRBD1. J lost 7 bases, V lost 5 bases, and 13 bases had no gene match. The CDR3 sequence is 15 residues long. Germline V gives CDR1 MDHEN, CDR2 SYDVKM. The chain's CDR3 is CASSPQGANKNEQYF. In nucleotides, the CDR3 is TGTGCCAGCAGTCCTCAGGGGGCGAACAAAAATGAGCAGTACTTC.

V and J are TRBV20-1 and TRBJ2-2; 13 bases fit TRBD2. Unmatched junction bases numbered 4, after V lost 0 bases and J lost 0 bases. The CDR3 loop spans 18 amino acids. The V gene's germline CDR1 is DFQATT and CDR2 SNEGSKA (reference sequence). The CDR3 bases are TGCAGTGCTAGAGATCCCGGGACTAGCGGGGCGAACACCGGGGAGCTGTTTTTT. Its translation is CSARDPGTSGANTGELFF.

The rearrangement links TRBV5-5 to TRBJ2-1, with D possibly TRBD1 on 7 matching bases. V was trimmed by 5 bases and J by 0 bases, leaving 12 bases between them. This CDR3 has 15 residues. Germline V gives CDR1 SGHKS, CDR2 YYEKEE (reference sequence). The CDR3, as DNA: TGTGCCAGCAGAAGGGGGGACAGCTCCTACAATGAGCAGTTCTTC. It specifies CASRRGDSSYNEQFF.